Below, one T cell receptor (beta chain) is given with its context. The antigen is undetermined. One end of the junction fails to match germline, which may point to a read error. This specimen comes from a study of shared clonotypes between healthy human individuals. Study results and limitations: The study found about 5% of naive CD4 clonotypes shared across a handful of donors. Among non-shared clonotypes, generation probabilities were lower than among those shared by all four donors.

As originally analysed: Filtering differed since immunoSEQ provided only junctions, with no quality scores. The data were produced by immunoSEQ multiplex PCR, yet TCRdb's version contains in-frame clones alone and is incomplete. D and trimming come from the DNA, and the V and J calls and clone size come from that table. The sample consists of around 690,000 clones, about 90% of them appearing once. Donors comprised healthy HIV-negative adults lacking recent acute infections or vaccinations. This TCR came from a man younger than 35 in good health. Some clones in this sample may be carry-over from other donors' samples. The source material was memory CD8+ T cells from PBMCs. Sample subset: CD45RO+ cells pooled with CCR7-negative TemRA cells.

This CDR3 is CASSQGQGRHEQYF. CDR3 nucleotides: TGCGCCAGCAGCCAGGGACAGGGTCGCCACGAGCAGTACTTC. The chain uses TRBV11-2 and TRBJ2-7; 9 bases line up with TRBD1. Germline V lookup: CDR1 SGHAT, CDR2 FQNNGV. This CDR3 is 14 amino acids long.